Sequencing of this T cell receptor (beta chain) was carried out in a study of PD-L1 blockade in urothelial cancer. On the study more broadly: Before enrollment, 0 to 3 chemotherapy regimens had been given to patients. General observations from the study: Clones that were tumor-associated expanded more in the blood of durable-benefit patients at 3 weeks.

Trimming took 2 bases from V and 5 from J; bases not matched to a gene: 0. Germline V gives CDR1 SEHNR, CDR2 FQNEAQ (reference sequence). The CDR3 has 12 amino acids. This clone turned up a few times. Antigen specificity is unknown. Time point described: pretreatment peripheral blood. Patients' cancers were locally advanced or metastatic urothelial carcinomas. Synthetic templates analogous to TCR were spiked into all PCRs individually. Assay: immunoSEQ multiplex PCR; the TCRdb copy retains only in-frame clones and omits some. This table holds roughly 130,000 clones, roughly 80% found once. The chain links TRBV7-9 to TRBJ2-7, with 7 nucleotides matching TRBD2. This TCR was sampled from a man aged 45 to 65 with urothelial cancer. The sample was PBMCs, taken around atezolizumab (anti-PD-L1) treatment. The CDR3 loop reads CASSLSGDEQYF. Written as DNA, the CDR3 is TGTGCCAGCAGCTTAAGCGGGGACGAGCAGTACTTC.